These 27 T cell receptor beta chains share one sample of origin, sequenced in a study of tumor-infiltrating lymphocytes in primary liver carcinoma. A constant-region primer primed TCR beta cDNA synthesis from about 0.45 ug of total RNA. Sequencing libraries for TCR beta derived from three nested multiplex PCR rounds that used slightly modified ARM-PCR. TRBV1-TRBV30 forward and Cbeta reverse primers drove the first two approximately 11-cycle rounds. Each CDR3 protein is one row after TCRdb ran MiXCR on the multiplex PCR reads. The repertoire consists of about 330,000 distinct CDR3 sequences, with approximately 64% occurring once and the leading ten covering roughly 6.5%. Germline DNA was also extracted, while the blood RNA originated from unsorted whole blood. Sample: peripheral blood. These receptors originate from a man aged 35 to 55 with primary liver carcinoma and hepatitis B virus infection.

The rearrangement uses TRBV11-2 and TRBJ2-7, with D possibly TRBD1 on 6 matching bases. The V end was cut by 8 bases, the J end by 3 bases, with 17 bases between. This CDR3 has 14 residues. Germline CDR1 and CDR2: SGHAT and FQNNGV. CDR3 protein: CASGSGTWDYEQYF. For the CDR3, the DNA is TGTGCCAGCGGGTCCGGGACATGGGACTACGAGCAGTACTTC.

Note on this clonotype: A much larger clone is a single base away; this may be a read error. The chain has TRBV12-3 or TRBV12-4 and TRBJ1-4; D perhaps matches TRBD1 (6 bases). Trimming shortened V by 3 bases and J by 8 bases, and 10 bases separated the two germline ends. The CDR3 totals 13 residues. CDR3 coding DNA: TGTGCCAGCAGTTTGGGACATCAGGAAAAACTGTTTTTT. Its protein is CASSLGHQEKLFF.

The rearrangement uses TRBV19 and TRBJ1-5, with a weak D call TRBD1 (6 bases). CDR3 length equals 15 residues. The V end lost 7 bases, the J end lost 4 bases, and 17 bases lay between the germline ends. The V gene's germline CDR1 is LNHDA and CDR2 SQIVND (reference sequence). CDR3 protein: CASTYLTTGNQPQHF. Written as DNA, the CDR3 is TGTGCCAGTACCTACCTTACCACAGGGAATCAGCCCCAGCATTTT. Filled out from reference TRBV19 and TRBJ1-5, the complete variable domain reads DGGITQSPKYLFRKEGQNVTLSCEQNLNHDAMYWYRQDPGQGLRLIYYSQIVNDFQKGDIAEGYSVSREKKESFPLTVTSAQKNPTAFYLCASTYLTTGNQPQHFGDGTRLSIL.

This clonotype occurred a few times. The chain links TRBV5-1 to TRBJ2-5; D not certain. This CDR3 has 14 residues. The V and J ends lost 0 bases and 1 base respectively, with 7 bases between them. Germline CDR1 is SGHRS and CDR2 is YFSETQ. CDR3 nucleotide sequence: TGCGCCAGCAGCTTGGCGTCGGGCCAAGAGACCCAGTACTTC. This sequence encodes CASSLASGQETQYF.

This rearrangement joins TRBV11-2 to TRBJ2-2, with D uncertain. Germline V gene lookup returns CDR1 SGHAT and CDR2 FQNNGV. V was cut by 5 bases and J by 6 bases, with 19 bases left in between. The CDR3 contains 16 residues. CDR3 loop: CASSPAHLRLAGELFF. The CDR3 bases are TGTGCCAGCAGCCCAGCTCACCTAAGGTTGGCCGGGGAGCTGTTTTTT.

There are many counts of this clonotype. This chain joins TRBV6-5 and TRBJ1-5; TRBD1 aligns across 7 bases. Trimming removed 7 bases from V and 3 bases from J; junction bases left unmatched: 12. Germline CDR1 reads MNHEY; CDR2 reads SVGAGI. The CDR3 consists of 16 residues. For the CDR3, the DNA is TGTGCCAGCAACCCCTTGACAGGGCTCACCAATCAGCCCCAGCATTTT. It codes for CASNPLTGLTNQPQHF.

The V call is TRBV11-2, the J call TRBJ2-7; a weak D match, TRBD2 (5 bases). The CDR3 has 16 amino acids. CDR1 is SGHAT, CDR2 FQNNGV, per germline. V was pared by 4 bases and J by 5 bases, with 21 bases between. The CDR3 spells CASSSQLESEGNEQYF. The CDR3 DNA reads TGTGCCAGCAGCTCTCAACTCGAGTCTGAGGGCAACGAGCAGTACTTC.

This clonotype came up many times. CDR3 sequence: CSVRPGLADYEQYF. CDR3 DNA: TGCAGCGTCCGGCCGGGACTAGCGGACTACGAGCAGTACTTC. The rearrangement uses TRBV29-1 and TRBJ2-7; TRBD2 matches at 11 bases. Looked up from germline, CDR1 is SQVTM and CDR2 is ANQGSEA. The junction had 7 bases not matched to a gene; V was cut back by 6 bases and J by 3 bases. The CDR3 runs to 14 residues.

The chain is built from TRBV30 and TRBJ2-7; a possible D gene is TRBD2 (6 bases). V lost 3 bases and J lost 3, with 9 bases in between. The CDR3 contains 12 residues. CDR1 GTSNPN and CDR2 SVGIG come from the germline V gene (reference sequence). The chain's CDR3 is CAWSPGSYEQYF. For the CDR3, the DNA is TGTGCCTGGAGCCCCGGGAGCTACGAGCAGTACTTC.

This clonotype showed up many times. One base away lies a much larger clone, so this may be a sequencing read error. The V gene is TRBV11-2, the J gene TRBJ2-1; 10 bases line up with TRBD2. Germline CDR1 is SGHAT and CDR2 is FQNNGV. The J segment lost 8 bases and the V segment lost 1 base, leaving 8 bases of the junction unmatched. The CDR3 has 16 residues. Here the CDR3 reads CASSLGGTSDTHEQFF. The CDR3 region has the DNA TGTGCCAGCAGCTTAGGAGGGACTAGCGACACCCATGAGCAGTTCTTC.

As to this clonotype: This may be a read error: a much more frequent sequence differs by one nucleotide. The V and J genes are TRBV4-1 and TRBJ2-1; perhaps TRBD1 as D (5 bases). CDR1 and CDR2 (germline): MGHRA, YSYEKL. The CDR3 contains 14 residues. Here the CDR3 DNA reads TGCGCCCGCAGGGAAGCCGGGCTTTACAATGAGCAGTTCTTC. Translating gives CARREAGLYNEQFF.

As regards this clonotype: An end of the junction differs from the germline gene, which may be a read error. This chain connects TRBV6-5 to TRBJ1-1, with D possibly being TRBD1 (5 bases). Germline CDR1 and CDR2: MNHEY and SVGAGI. The CDR3 runs to 14 residues. The CDR3 here is CASRPRGDGTGAFF. DNA of the CDR3: TGTGCCAGCAGGCCTCGAGGGGATGGGACTGGAGCTTTCTTT.

The chain combines TRBV11-2 with TRBJ2-5; D gene unclear. Germline CDR1 SGHAT, CDR2 FQNNGV. Trimming cost V 10 bases and J 3 bases, with 15 bases left between them. This CDR3 has 13 residues. DNA for the CDR3: TGTGCCATCACCGTAAGCCGTGAAGAGACCCAGTACTTC. Its protein is CAITVSREETQYF.

In regard to this clonotype: This sequence may be a read error, since a much larger clone differs from it by one base. This likely comes from a read error, as the CDR3 has no conserved phenylalanine or tryptophan at its end. The chain carries TRBV6-5 and TRBJ1-2; 8 nucleotides agree with TRBD1. The germline CDR1 and CDR2 sequences are MNHEY and SVGAGI. With 6 bases clipped from V and 2 bases from J, the junction kept 2 bases outside the gene matches. The CDR3 has 13 amino acids. The CDR3 reads CASRTGDNYGYTL. DNA of the CDR3: TGTGCCAGCAGGACAGGGGACAACTATGGCTACACCCTC.

A remark on this clonotype: This could be a read error, since a much larger clone is one nucleotide away. The chain links TRBV29-1 to TRBJ2-7; D remains unclear. The CDR3 runs to 13 residues. Germline V gene data show CDR1 as SQVTM and CDR2 as ANQGSEA. The V end was cut by 7 bases, the J end by 1 base, with 14 bases between. The CDR3 sequence is CSAVKGWSYEQYF. The DNA of the CDR3 is TGCAGCGCTGTTAAGGGTTGGTCCTACGAGCAGTACTTC.

A note on this clonotype: This is likely a read error, given that the CDR3 carries no conserved phenylalanine or tryptophan at its end. The chain is built from TRBV11-2 and TRBJ2-2, with 7 bases lining up with TRBD1. The germline V gene has CDR1 SGHAT and CDR2 FQNNGV. Trimming took 5 bases from V and 1 from J; bases not matched to a gene: 7. The CDR3 contains 16 residues. In nucleotides, the CDR3 is TGTGCCAGCAGCCTTCCCCGGACAGGGAACACCGGGGAGCTGTTTTAC. Protein: CASSLPRTGNTGELFY.

About this clonotype: A much larger clone differs by one base, so this may be a read error. The chain joins TRBV12-3 or TRBV12-4 to TRBJ2-1, with 10 bases matching TRBD1. The CDR3 is 14 amino acids. The DNA of the CDR3 is TGTGCCAGCACCAAGGGACAGGGGATCAATGAGCAGCTCTTC. This translates into CASTKGQGINEQLF.

The J gene is TRBJ2-1, the V gene TRBV29-1; TRBD2 matches 8 bases. Trimming at V came to 8 bases and at J to 1 base, leaving 7 bases not matched to a gene. Looked up from germline, CDR1 is SQVTM and CDR2 is ANQGSEA. This CDR3 is built from 14 residues. DNA for the CDR3: TGCAGCCTTGTAGCGGGACTGTCCTACAATGAGCAGTTCTTC. This sequence encodes CSLVAGLSYNEQFF.

As to this clonotype: The junction departs from the called germline gene at one end, perhaps through a read error. The V and J genes are TRBV11-1 and TRBJ2-2; the D gene is possibly TRBD2 (5 bases). The germline CDR1 and CDR2 sequences are SGHAT and FQDESV (reference sequence). The CDR3 covers 16 residues. The CDR3 DNA follows: TGTACCAGCAGCTTAGCCCCGGGAACCGAGGTGGTGGAGCTGTTTTTT. Protein product: CTSSLAPGTEVVELFF.

This clonotype has only one observation. An end of the junction differs from the germline gene, which may be a read error. The chain employs TRBV6-1 and TRBJ2-3; 9 positions agree with TRBD2. Germline CDR1 MNHNS, CDR2 SASEGT. This CDR3 is built from 17 residues. DNA for the CDR3: TGTGCCAACAGTGAAGCTCGGACTAGCGAGAGCACAGATACGCAGTATTTT. It translates to CANSEARTSESTDTQYF.

Of note for this clonotype: Being one base from a much bigger clone, this may be a read error. The chain is built from TRBV4-1 and TRBJ2-7; 7 positions match TRBD1. Germline lookup yields CDR1 MGHRA and CDR2 YSYEKL. This CDR3 comprises 15 residues. The CDR3 loop reads CANSQTGASSYEQYF. DNA of the CDR3: TGCGCCAACAGCCAAACAGGGGCCAGCTCCTACGAGCAGTACTTC.

Worth noting for this clonotype: At one of its ends the junction is not consistent with the germline gene, which may arise from a read error. This chain links TRBV11-2 with TRBJ2-5, with D possibly matching TRBD2 (5 bases). CDR3 size: 15 residues. Germline V gives CDR1 SGHAT, CDR2 FQNNGV. CDR3 in amino acids: CASSSQRAVQETQYF. CDR3 DNA sequence: TGTGCCAGCAGCTCCCAGAGGGCAGTGCAAGAGACTCAGTACTTC.

The genes are TRBV5-6 and TRBJ1-1, with D hard to call. V shed 3 bases and J shed 4 bases, with 13 bases lying between them. CDR1 and CDR2 from the germline V gene are SGHDT and YYEEEE. This CDR3 contains 14 residues. CDR3 residues: CASSYYRLSTEAFF. DNA for the CDR3: TGTGCCAGCAGCTACTACAGATTGAGCACTGAAGCTTTCTTT.

This clonotype is a singleton in its sample. The junction shows a germline mismatch at one end, possibly a read error. The gene calls are TRBV11-2 and TRBJ1-3, with 9 bases that match TRBD1. There are 15 residues in the CDR3. Germline V gene sequence: CDR1 SGHAT, CDR2 FQNNGV. In nucleotides, the CDR3 is TGTGTCAGCAGCTGGACAGGGGATTCTGGAAACACCATATATTTT. Its protein product is CVSSWTGDSGNTIYF.

A word on this clonotype: At one end the junction does not follow the germline gene, possibly because of a read error. The J gene is TRBJ2-3, the V gene TRBV6-5; D is possibly TRBD1 or TRBD2 (5 bases each). This CDR3 is 14 amino acids long. Per the germline V gene, CDR1 is MNHEY and CDR2 is SVGAGI. The CDR3 DNA reads as TGTGCCAGCAGCTCCCCTGGGGGAGCAGATGCGCAGTATTTT. This sequence encodes CASSSPGGADAQYF.

This clonotype was seen repeatedly, ten times or more. V and J are TRBV11-2 and TRBJ2-5, with D tentatively TRBD2 (6 bases). The germline V gene encodes CDR1 SGHAT and CDR2 FQNNGV. The germline V and J ends were trimmed by 5 bases and 5 bases, with 15 bases remaining between them. The CDR3 runs to 14 residues. The CDR3 loop is CASSPDGGGETQYF. The CDR3 DNA reads TGTGCCAGCAGCCCCGATGGCGGAGGGGAGACCCAGTACTTC.

This clonotype was seen a single time. A read error may be the cause here, since a much bigger clone is one base away. J is TRBJ2-7 and V is TRBV6-2 or TRBV6-3; 7 bases agree with TRBD2. After removal of 5 bases from V and 4 bases from J, the junction contained 5 bases not matched to a gene. The CDR3 length is 13 residues. From germline, CDR1 is MNHEY and CDR2 SVGEGT. As DNA, the CDR3 is TGTGCCAGCAGTCGACAAGCGGGATACGAGCAGTACTTC. This encodes CASSRQAGYEQYF.